This TCR beta chain was captured in a study of early T cells in non-severe SARS-CoV-2 infection. In germline, CDR1 is SGHVS, CDR2 FNYEAQ. Trimming took 3 bases from V and 0 from J; bases not matched to a gene: 2. The length of the CDR3 is 16 residues. MiXCR was run by TCRdb on the 5' RACE reads, yielding one entry per CDR3 protein. The table records 60,000 or so distinct CDR3 sequences, approximately 12% of them present only once. Many counts were recorded for this clonotype. Its antigen is unknown. The study, taken as a whole, reports: Anti-spike CD8 specificities were favored by VDJdb matching, whose results missed private and CD4 specificities.

The chain uses TRBV7-6 and TRBJ1-3; 10 positions match TRBD1. This receptor was obtained from an adult who was a healthcare worker with PCR-confirmed SARS-CoV-2 infection or an uninfected control (not recorded which). Sequencing was carried out using whole blood. Here the CDR3 reads CASSLTGGGSGNTIYF. CDR3 nucleotide sequence: TGTGCCAGCAGCTTGACAGGGGGCGGCTCTGGAAACACCATATATTTT.